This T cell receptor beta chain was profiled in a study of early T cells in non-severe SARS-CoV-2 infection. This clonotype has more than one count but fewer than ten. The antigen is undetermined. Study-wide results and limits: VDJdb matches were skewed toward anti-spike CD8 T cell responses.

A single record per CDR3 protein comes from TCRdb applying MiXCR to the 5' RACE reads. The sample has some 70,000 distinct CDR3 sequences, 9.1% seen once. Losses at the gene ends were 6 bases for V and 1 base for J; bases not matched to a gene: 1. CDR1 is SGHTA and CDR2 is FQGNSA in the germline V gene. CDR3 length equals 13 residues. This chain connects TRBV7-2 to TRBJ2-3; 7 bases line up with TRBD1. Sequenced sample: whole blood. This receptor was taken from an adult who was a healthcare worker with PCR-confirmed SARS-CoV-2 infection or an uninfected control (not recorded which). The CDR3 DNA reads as TGTGCCAGCAGGCAGGGGGGCACAGATACGCAGTATTTT. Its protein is CASRQGGTDTQYF. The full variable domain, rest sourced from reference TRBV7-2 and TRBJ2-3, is GAGVSQSPSNKVTEKGKDVELRCDPISGHTALYWYRQSLGQGLEFLIYFQGNSAPDKSGLPSDRFSAERTGGSVSTLTIQRTQQEDSAVYLCASRQGGTDTQYFGPGTRLTVL.